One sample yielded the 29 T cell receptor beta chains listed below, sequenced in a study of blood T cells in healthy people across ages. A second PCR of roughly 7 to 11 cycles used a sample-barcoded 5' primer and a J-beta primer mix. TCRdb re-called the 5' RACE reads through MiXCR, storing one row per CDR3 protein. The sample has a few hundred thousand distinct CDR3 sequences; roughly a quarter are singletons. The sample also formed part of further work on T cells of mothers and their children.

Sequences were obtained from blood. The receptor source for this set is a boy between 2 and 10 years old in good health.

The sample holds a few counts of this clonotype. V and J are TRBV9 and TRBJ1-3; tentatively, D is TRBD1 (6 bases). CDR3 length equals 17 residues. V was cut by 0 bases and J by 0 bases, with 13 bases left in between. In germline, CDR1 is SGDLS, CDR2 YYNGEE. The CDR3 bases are TGTGCCAGCAGCGTAGGCAGGGGCTCCCGCTCTGGAAACACCATATATTTT. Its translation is CASSVGRGSRSGNTIYF.

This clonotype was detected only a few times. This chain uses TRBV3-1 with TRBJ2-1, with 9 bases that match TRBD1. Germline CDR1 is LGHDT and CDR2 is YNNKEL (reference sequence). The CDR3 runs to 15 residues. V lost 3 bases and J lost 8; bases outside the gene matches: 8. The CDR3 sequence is CASSHSQGAGDEQFF. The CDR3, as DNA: TGTGCCAGCAGCCACTCACAGGGGGCTGGGGATGAGCAGTTCTTC.

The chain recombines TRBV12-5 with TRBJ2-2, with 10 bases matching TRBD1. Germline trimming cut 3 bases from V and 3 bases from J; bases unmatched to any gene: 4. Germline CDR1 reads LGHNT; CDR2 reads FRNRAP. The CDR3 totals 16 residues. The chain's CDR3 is CASGFAGTGDTGELFF. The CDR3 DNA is TGTGCTAGTGGTTTCGCCGGGACAGGGGACACCGGGGAGCTGTTTTTT.

CDR3 protein: CASSHRQGALDTEAFF. The CDR3 nucleotides read TGTGCCAGCAGCCACCGACAGGGGGCTCTGGACACTGAAGCTTTCTTT. V gene TRBV7-9 combines with J gene TRBJ1-1; 10 bases are shared with TRBD1. CDR3 length: 16 residues. In germline, CDR1 is SEHNR, CDR2 FQNEAQ (reference sequence). V lost 5 bases to trimming and J lost 3 bases; unmatched junction nucleotides: 9. The whole variable domain, filled in from reference TRBV7-9 and TRBJ1-1, reads DTGVSQNPRHKITKRGQNVTFRCDPISEHNRLYWYRQTLGQGPEFLTYFQNEAQLEKSRLLSDRFSAERPKGSFSTLEIQRTEQGDSAMYLCASSHRQGALDTEAFFGQGTRLTVV.

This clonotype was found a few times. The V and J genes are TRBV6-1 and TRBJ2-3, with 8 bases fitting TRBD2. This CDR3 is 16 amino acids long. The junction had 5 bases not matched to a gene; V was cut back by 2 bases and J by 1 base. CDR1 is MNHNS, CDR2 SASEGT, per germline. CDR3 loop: CASSEIGSGGTDTQYF. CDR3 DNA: TGTGCCAGCAGTGAAATCGGTAGCGGGGGCACAGATACGCAGTATTTT.

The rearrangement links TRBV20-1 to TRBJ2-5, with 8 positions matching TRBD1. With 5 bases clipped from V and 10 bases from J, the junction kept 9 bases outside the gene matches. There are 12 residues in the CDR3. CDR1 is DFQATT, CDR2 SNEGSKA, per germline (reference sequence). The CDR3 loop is CSALGTGRIQYF. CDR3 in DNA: TGCAGTGCTCTCGGGACAGGCCGAATCCAGTACTTC.

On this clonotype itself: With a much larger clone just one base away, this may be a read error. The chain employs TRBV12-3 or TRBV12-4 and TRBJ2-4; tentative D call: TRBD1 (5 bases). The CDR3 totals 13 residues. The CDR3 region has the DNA TGTGCCAGCACCCTGGGGCTGGGAAACATTCGGTACTTC. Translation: CASTLGLGNIRYF.

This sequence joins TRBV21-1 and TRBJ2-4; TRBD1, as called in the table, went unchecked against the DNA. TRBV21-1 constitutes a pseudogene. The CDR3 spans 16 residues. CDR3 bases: TGTGCCAGCAGCAAATTCCCGGGGCTAGCCAAAAACATTCAGTACTTC. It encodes CASSKFPGLAKNIQYF.

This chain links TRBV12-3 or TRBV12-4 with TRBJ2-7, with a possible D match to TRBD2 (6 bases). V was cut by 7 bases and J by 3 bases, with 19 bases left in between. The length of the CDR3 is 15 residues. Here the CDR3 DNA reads TGTGCCAGCACCCAGGAGGCGGGGACGTACTACGAGCAGTACTTC. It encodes CASTQEAGTYYEQYF.

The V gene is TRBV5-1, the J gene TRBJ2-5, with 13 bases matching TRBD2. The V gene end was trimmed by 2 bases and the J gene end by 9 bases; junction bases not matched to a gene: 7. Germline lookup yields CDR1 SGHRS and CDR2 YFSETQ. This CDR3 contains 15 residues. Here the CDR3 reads CASSFGTSGAQAQYF. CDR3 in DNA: TGCGCCAGCAGCTTCGGGACTAGCGGGGCCCAGGCCCAGTACTTC.

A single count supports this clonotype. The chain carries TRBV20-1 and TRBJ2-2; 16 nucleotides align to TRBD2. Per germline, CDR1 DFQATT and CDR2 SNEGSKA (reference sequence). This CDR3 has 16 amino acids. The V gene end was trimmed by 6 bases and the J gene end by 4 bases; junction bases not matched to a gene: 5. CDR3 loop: CSAGTSGGALTGELFF. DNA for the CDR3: TGCAGTGCGGGGACTAGCGGGGGGGCCCTCACCGGGGAGCTGTTTTTT.

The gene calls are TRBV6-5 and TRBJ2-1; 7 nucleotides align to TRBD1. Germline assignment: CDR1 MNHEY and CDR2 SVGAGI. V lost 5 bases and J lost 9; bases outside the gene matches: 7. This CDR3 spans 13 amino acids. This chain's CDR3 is CASSAPGTAEQFF. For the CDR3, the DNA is TGTGCCAGCAGTGCTCCTGGGACAGCTGAGCAGTTCTTC.

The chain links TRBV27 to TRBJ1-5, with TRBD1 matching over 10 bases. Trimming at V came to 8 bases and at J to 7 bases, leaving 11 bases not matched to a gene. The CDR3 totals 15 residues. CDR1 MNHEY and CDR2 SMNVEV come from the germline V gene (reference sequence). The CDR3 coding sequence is TGTGCCAGCGGGCGGACAGGGGGTTGGGGCCAGCCCCAGCATTTT. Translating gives CASGRTGGWGQPQHF.

CDR3 DNA: TGTGCCAGTAGTATCTCCGGGACAGCTTGCTATGGCTACACCTTC. Its translation is CASSISGTACYGYTF. V and J are TRBV19 and TRBJ1-2, with TRBD1 matching over 7 bases. The CDR3 is 15 residues long. Trimming took 3 bases from V and 4 from J; bases not matched to a gene: 8. CDR1 is LNHDA, CDR2 SQIVND, per germline (reference sequence).

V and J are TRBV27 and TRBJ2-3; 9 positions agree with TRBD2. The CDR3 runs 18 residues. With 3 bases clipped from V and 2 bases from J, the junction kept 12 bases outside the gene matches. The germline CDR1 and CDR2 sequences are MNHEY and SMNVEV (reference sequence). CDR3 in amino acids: CASSLARASGEYTDTQYF. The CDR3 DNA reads TGTGCCAGCAGTTTGGCGAGGGCTAGCGGGGAGTACACAGATACGCAGTATTTT.

In DNA, the CDR3 is TGCGCCAGCAACCTTAGAGGCGCCAAAAACATTCAGTACTTC. Residues: CASNLRGAKNIQYF. This sequence joins TRBV10-1 and TRBJ2-4; D ambiguous. CDR1 and CDR2 (germline): WNHNN, SYGVQD (reference sequence). V gave up 7 bases and J gave up 1 base, with 11 bases separating them. The CDR3 runs 14 residues.

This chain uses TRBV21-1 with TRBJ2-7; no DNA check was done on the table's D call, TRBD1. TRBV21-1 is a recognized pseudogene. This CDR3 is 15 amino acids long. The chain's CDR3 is CASSKVPGPSREQYF. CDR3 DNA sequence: TGTGCCAGCAGCAAAGTTCCGGGACCGAGTAGAGAGCAGTACTTC.

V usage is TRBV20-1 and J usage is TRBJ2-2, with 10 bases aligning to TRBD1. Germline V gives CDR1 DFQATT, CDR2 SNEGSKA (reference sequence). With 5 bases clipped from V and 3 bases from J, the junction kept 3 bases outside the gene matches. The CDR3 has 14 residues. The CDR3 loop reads CSAPGTGDTGELFF. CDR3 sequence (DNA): TGCAGTGCTCCGGGGACAGGGGACACCGGGGAGCTGTTTTTT.

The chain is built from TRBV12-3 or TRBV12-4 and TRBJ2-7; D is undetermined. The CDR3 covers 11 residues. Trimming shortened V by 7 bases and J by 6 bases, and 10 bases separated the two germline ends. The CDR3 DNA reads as TGTGCCAGCACTCCCCCAGGCGAGCAGTACTTC. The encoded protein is CASTPPGEQYF.

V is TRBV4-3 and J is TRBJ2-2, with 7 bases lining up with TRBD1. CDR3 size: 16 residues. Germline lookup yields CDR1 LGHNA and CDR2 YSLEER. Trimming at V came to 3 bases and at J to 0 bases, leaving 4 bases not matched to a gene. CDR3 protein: CASSQTDRANTGELFF. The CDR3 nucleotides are TGCGCCAGCAGCCAGACCGACAGGGCGAACACCGGGGAGCTGTTTTTT.

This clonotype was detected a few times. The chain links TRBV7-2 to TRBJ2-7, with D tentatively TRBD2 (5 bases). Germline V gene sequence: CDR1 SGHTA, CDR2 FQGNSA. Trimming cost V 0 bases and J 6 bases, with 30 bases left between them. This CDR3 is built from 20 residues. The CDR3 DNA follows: TGTGCCAGCAGCTTAGCGTTTTTCCTACCCGGAGATATAAGCGGCTTCGAGCAGTACTTC. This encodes CASSLAFFLPGDISGFEQYF.

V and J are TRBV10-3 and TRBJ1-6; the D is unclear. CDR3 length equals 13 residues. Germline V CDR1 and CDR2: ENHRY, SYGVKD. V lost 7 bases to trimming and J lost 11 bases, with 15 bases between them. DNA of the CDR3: TGTGCCATCAAGGGTTTAGGAGATACACCCCTCCACTTT. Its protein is CAIKGLGDTPLHF.

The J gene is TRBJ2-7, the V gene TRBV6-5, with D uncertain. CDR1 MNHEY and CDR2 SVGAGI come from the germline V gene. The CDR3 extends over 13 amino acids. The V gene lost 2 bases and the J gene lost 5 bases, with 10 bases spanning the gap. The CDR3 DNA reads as TGTGCCAGCAGTTACCAAGGTATCGACGAGCAGTACTTC. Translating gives CASSYQGIDEQYF.

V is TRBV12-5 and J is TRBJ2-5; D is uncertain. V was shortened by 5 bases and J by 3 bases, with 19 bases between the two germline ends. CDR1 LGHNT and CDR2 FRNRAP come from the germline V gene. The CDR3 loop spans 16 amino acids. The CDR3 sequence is CASGSAVSGTEETQYF. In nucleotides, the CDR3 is TGTGCTAGTGGTAGTGCCGTCTCCGGCACAGAAGAGACCCAGTACTTC. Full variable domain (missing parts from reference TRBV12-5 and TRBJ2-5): DARVTQTPRHKVTEMGQEVTMRCQPILGHNTVFWYRQTMMQGLELLAYFRNRAPLDDSGMPKDRFSAEMPDATLATLKIQPSEPRDSAVYFCASGSAVSGTEETQYFGPGTRLLVL.

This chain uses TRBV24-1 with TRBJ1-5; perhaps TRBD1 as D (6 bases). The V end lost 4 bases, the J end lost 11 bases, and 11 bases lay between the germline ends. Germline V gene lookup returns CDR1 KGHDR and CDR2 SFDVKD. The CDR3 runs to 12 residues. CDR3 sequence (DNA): TGTGCCACCAGTGACGCAGGGGACACCCAGCATTTT. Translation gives CATSDAGDTQHF.

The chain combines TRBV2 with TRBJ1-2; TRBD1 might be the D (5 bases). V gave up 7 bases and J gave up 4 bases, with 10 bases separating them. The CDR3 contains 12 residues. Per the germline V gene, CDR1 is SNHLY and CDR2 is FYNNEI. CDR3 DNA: TGTGCCAGCAATGACAGAGGCTATGGCTACACCTTC. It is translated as CASNDRGYGYTF.

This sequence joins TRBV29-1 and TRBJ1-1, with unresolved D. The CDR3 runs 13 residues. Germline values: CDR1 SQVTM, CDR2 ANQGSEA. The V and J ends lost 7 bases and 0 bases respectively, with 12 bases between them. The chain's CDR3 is CSAERVMNTEAFF. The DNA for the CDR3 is TGCAGCGCCGAGAGGGTCATGAACACTGAAGCTTTCTTT.

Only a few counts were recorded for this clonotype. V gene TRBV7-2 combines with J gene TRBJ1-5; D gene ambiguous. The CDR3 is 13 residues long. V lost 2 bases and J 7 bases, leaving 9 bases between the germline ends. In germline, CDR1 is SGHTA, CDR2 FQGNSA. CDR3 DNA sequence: TGTGCCAGCAGCTTATGGGTGGAGCAGCCCCAGCATTTT. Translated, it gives CASSLWVEQPQHF.

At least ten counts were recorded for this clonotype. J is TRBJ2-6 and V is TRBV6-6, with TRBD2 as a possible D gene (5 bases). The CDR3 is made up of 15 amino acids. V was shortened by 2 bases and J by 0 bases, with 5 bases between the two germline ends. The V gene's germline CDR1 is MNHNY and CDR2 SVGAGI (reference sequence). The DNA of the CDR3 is TGTGCCAGCAGTTACGGAGGCTCTGGGGCCAACGTCCTGACTTTC. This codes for CASSYGGSGANVLTF.